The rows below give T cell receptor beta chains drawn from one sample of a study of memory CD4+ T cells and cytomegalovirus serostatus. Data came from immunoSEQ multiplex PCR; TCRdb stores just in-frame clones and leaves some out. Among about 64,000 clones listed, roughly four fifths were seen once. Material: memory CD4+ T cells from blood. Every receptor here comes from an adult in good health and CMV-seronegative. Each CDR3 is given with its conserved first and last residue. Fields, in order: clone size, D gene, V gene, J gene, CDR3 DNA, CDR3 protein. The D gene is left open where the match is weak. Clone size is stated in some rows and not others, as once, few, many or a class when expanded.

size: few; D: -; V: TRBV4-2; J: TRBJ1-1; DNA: TGTGCCAGCAGCCATCTAGGAACAGACGATGAAGCTTTCTTT; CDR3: CASSHLGTDDEAFF
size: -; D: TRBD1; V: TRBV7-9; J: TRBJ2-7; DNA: TGTGCCAGCAGTTTTCGACAGGGCTCTATAGGTCACGAGCAGTACTTC; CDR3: CASSFRQGSIGHEQYF
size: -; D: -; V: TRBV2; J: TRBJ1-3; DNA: TGTGCCAGCAGTGCACAGGGAGCTGGAAACACCATATATTTT; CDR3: CASSAQGAGNTIYF
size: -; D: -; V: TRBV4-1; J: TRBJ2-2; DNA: TGCGCCAGCAGCCAAGTAATGCACACCGGGGAGCTGTTTTTT; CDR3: CASSQVMHTGELFF
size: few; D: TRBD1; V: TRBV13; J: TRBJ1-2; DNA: TGTGCCAGCAGCTCACGGCTGGACAGGAACTATGGCTACACCTTC; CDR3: CASSSRLDRNYGYTF
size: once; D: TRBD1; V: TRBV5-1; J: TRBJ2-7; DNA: TGCGCCAGCAGCACCGGGACAGGGGGTGTCGAGCAGTACTTC; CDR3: CASSTGTGGVEQYF
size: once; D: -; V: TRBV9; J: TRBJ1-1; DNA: TGTGCCAGCACGCCCGGGACGGTGAACACTGAAGCTTTCTTT; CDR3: CASTPGTVNTEAFF
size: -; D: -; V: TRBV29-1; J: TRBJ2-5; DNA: TGCAGCGGCACTAAGGGGCAGGTCCTAGGTGAGACCCAGTACTTC; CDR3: CSGTKGQVLGETQYF
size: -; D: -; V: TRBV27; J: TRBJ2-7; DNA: TGTGCCAGCAGTTCTCCAGCAACCTACGAGCAGTACTTC; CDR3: CASSSPATYEQYF
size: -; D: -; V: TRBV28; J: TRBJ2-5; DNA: TGTGCCAGCAGTGACAGACCAAGCACCCAGTACTTC; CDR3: CASSDRPSTQYF
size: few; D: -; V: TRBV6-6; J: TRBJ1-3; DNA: TGTGCCAGCAGTTACTCACTGAACTCTGGAAACACCATATATTTT; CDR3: CASSYSLNSGNTIYF
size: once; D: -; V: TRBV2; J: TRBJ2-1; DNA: TGTGCCAGCAGCCTCGGCCAGGGGCCGGGGGATGAGCAGTTCTTC; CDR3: CASSLGQGPGDEQFF
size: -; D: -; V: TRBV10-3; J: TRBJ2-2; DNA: TGTGCCATCAGAGGGCAGGATACAACCGGGGAGCTGTTTTTT; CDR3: CAIRGQDTTGELFF
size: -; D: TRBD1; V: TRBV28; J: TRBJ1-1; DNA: TGTGCCAGCAGTTCCCCAGGGGGAAACACTGAAGCTTTCTTT; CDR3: CASSSPGGNTEAFF
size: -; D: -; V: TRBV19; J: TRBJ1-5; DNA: TGTGCCAGTAGTATGAGGGACGGGAGCAATCAGCCCCAGCATTTT; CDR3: CASSMRDGSNQPQHF
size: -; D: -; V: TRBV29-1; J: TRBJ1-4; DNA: TGCAGCGTTGCGACAACAACTAATGAAAAACTGTTTTTT; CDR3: CSVATTTNEKLFF
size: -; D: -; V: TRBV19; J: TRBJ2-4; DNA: TGTGCCAGTAGTATAGGGACAGTTGCCAAAAACATTCAGTACTTC; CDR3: CASSIGTVAKNIQYF
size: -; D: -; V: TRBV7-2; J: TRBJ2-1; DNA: TGTGCCAGCAGCTTAGACGGTCCCTTTATCTACAATGAGCAGTTCTTC; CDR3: CASSLDGPFIYNEQFF
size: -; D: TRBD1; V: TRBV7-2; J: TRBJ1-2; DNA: TGTGCCAGCACGACAGGGAGCTATGGCTACACCTTC; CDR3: CASTTGSYGYTF
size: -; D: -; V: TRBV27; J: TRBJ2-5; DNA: TGTGCCAGCCGAACCCGAGGGGGAACTAGCGAGACCCAGTACTTC; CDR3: CASRTRGGTSETQYF